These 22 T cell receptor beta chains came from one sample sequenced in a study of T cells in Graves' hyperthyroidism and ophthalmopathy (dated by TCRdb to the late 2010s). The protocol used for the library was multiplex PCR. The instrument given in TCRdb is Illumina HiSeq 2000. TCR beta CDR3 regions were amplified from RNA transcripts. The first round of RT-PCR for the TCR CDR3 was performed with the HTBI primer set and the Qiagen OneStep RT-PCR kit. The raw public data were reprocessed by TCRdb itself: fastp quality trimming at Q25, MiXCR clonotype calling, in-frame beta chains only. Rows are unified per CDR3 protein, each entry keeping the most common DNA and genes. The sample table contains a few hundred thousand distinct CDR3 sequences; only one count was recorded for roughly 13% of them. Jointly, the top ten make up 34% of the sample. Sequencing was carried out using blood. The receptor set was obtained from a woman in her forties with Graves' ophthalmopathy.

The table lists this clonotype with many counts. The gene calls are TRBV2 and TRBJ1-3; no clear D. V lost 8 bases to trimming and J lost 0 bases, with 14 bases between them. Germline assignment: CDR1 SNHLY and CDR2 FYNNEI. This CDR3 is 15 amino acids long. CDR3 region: CASGANTYSGNTIYF. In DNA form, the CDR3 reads TGTGCCAGCGGCGCTAACACGTACTCTGGAAACACCATATATTTT. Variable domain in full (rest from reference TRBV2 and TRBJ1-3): EPEVTQTPSHQVTQMGQEVILRCVPISNHLYFYWYRQILGQKVEFLVSFYNNEISEKSEIFDDQFSVERPDGSNFTLKIRSTKLEDSAMYFCASGANTYSGNTIYFGEGSWLTVV.

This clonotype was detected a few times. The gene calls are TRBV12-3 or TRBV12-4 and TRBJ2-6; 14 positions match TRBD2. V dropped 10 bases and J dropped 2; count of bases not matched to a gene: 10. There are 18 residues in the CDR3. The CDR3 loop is CATSPGTSGGPGANVLTF. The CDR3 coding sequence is TGTGCCACCTCACCGGGGACTAGCGGGGGACCTGGGGCCAACGTCCTGACTTTC.

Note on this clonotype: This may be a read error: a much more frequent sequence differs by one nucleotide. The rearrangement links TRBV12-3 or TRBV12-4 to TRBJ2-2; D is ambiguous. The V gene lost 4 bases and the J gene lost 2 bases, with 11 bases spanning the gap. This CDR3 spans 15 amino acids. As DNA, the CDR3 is TGTGCCAGCAGTTACCGACACATCAACACCGGGGAGCTGTTTTTT. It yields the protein CASSYRHINTGELFF.

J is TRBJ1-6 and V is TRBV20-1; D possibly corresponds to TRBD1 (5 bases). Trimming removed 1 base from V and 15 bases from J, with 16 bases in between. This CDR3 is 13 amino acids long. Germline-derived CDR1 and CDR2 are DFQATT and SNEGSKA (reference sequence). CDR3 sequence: CSARGDGTRFLHF. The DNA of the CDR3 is TGCAGTGCTAGAGGGGACGGGACCCGCTTCCTCCACTTT.

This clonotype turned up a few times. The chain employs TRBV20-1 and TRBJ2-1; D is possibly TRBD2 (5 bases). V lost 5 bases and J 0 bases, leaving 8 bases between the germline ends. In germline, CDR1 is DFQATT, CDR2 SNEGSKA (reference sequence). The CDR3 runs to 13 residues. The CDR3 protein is CSAPSGSYNEQFF. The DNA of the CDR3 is TGCAGTGCTCCCAGCGGCTCCTACAATGAGCAGTTCTTC.

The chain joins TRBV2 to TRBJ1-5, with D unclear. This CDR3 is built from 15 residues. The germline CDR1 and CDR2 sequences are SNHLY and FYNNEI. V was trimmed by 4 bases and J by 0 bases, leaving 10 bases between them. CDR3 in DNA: TGTGCCAGCAGTGGGTCCCGTGCTAGCAATCAGCCCCAGCATTTT. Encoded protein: CASSGSRASNQPQHF.

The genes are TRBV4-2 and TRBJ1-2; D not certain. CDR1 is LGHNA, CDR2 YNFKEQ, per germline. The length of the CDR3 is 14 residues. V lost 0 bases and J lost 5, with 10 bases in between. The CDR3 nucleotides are TGTGCCAGCAGCCAAGATCAGTCCGGATATGGCTACACCTTC. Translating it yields CASSQDQSGYGYTF.

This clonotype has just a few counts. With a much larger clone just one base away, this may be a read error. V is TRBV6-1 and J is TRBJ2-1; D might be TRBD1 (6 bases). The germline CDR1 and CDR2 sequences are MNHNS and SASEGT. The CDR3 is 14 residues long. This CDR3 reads CASLKEGVGNEQLF. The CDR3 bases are TGTGCCAGCTTGAAAGAGGGGGTGGGTAATGAGCAGCTCTTC.

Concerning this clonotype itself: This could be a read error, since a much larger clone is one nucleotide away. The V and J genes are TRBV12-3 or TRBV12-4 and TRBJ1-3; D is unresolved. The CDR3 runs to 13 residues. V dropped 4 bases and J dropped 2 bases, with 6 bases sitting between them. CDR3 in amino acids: CASSCRPGNTIYF. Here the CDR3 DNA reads TGTGCCAGCAGTTGCCGCCCTGGAAACACCATATATTTT.

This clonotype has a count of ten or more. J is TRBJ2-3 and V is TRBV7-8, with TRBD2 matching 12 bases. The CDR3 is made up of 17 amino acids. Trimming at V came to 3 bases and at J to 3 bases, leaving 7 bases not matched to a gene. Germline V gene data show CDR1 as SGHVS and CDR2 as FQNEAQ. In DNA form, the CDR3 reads TGTGCCAGCAGCTTGGGGCTAGCGGGGGGGAGGACAGATACGCAGTATTTT. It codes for CASSLGLAGGRTDTQYF.

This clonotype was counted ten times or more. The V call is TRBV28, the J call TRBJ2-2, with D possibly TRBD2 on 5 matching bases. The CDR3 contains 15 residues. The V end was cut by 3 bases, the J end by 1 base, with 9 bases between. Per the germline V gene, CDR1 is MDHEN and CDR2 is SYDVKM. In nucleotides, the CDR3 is TGTGCCAGCAGTTTTGGGAGTGGGAACACCGGGGAGCTGTTTTTT. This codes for CASSFGSGNTGELFF.

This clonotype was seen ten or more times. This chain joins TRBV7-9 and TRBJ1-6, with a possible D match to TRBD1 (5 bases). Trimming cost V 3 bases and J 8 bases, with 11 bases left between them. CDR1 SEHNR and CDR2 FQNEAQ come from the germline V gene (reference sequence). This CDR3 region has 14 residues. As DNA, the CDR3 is TGTGCCAGCAGCTTGTCAGGGCGGGATTCACCCCTCCACTTT. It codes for CASSLSGRDSPLHF.

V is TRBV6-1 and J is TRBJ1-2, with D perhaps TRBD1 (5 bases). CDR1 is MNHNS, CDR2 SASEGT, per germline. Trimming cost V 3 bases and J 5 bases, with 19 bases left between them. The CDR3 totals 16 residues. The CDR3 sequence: CASSDPRRQKKYGYTF. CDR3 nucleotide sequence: TGTGCCAGCAGTGACCCAAGAAGACAGAAAAAGTATGGCTACACCTTC.

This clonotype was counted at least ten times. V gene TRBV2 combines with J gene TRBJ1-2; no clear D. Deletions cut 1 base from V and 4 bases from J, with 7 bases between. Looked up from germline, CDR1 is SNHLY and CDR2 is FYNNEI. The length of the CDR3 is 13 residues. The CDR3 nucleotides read TGTGCCAGCAGTGAAGGGGAGTTCTATGGCTACACCTTC. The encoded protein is CASSEGEFYGYTF.

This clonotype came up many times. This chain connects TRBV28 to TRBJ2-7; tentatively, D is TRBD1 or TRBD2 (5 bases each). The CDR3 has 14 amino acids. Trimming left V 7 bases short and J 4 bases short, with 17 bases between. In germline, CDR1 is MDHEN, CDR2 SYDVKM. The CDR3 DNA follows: TGTGCCAGCACCCGGGGACCACCACTATACGAGCAGTACTTC. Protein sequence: CASTRGPPLYEQYF.

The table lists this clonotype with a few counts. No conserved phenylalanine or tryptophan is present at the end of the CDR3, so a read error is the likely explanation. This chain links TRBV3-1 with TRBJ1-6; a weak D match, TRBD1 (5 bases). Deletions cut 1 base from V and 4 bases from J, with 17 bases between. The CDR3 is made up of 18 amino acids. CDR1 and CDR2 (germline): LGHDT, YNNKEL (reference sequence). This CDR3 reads CASSQGGVMGRYNSPLHS. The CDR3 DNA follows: TGTGCCAGCAGCCAAGGGGGGGTAATGGGGAGATATAATTCACCCCTCCACTCT.

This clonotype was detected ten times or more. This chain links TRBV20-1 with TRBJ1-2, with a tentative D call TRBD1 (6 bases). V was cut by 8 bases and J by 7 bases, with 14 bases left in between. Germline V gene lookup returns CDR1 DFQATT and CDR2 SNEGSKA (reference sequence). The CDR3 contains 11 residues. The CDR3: CSFTQGRGYTF. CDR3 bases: TGCAGTTTTACGCAGGGGCGTGGCTACACCTTC.

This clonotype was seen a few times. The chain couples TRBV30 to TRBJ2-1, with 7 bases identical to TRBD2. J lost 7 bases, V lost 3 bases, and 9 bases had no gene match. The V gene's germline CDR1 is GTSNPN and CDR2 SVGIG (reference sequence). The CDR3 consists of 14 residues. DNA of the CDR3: TGTGCCTGGAGGAACGGCGGGAGTTGGAATGAGCAGTTCTTC. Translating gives CAWRNGGSWNEQFF.

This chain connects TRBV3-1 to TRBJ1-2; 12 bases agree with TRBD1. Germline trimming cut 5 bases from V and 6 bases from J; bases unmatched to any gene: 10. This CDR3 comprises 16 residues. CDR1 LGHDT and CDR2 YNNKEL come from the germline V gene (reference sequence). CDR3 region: CASSEAGTGGSDGYTF. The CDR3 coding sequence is TGTGCCAGCAGCGAAGCCGGGACAGGGGGCTCCGATGGCTACACCTTC.

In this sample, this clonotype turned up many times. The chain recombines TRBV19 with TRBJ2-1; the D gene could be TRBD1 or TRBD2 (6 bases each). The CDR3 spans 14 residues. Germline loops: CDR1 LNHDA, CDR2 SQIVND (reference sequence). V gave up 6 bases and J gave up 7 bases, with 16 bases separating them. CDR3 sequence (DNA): TGTGCCAGTAGAATTCCGGGGGCAGGGAATGAGCAGTTCTTC. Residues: CASRIPGAGNEQFF.

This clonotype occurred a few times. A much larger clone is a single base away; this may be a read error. This CDR3 is CASSLSGHEQYF. DNA of the CDR3: TGTGCCAGCAGCTTAAGCGGGCACGAGCAGTACTTC. This chain links TRBV7-8 with TRBJ2-7, with D possibly matching TRBD2 (6 bases). The germline V gene encodes CDR1 SGHVS and CDR2 FQNEAQ. V shed 2 bases and J shed 5 bases, with 7 bases lying between them. The CDR3 runs 12 residues. The full variable domain, in which reference TRBV7-8 and TRBJ2-7 provide the parts outside the CDR3, is GAGVSQSPRYKVAKRGQDVALRCDPISGHVSLFWYQQALGQGPEFLTYFQNEAQLDKSGLPSDRFFAERPEGSVSTLKIQRTQQEDSAVYLCASSLSGHEQYFGPGTRLTVT.

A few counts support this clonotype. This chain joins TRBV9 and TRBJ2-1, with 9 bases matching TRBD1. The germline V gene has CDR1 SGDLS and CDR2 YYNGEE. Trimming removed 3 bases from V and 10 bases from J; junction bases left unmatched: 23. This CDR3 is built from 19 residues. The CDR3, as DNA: TGTGCCAGCAGCGGGTTCCTAGCTATTTCCGGGACAGGGACGAGGGAGCAGTTCTTC. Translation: CASSGFLAISGTGTREQFF.